Listed here are 20 T cell receptor beta chains from one sample, sequenced in a study of early T cells in non-severe SARS-CoV-2 infection. TCRdb used MiXCR to reprocess the 5' RACE reads, holding one entry per CDR3 protein. The sample lists about 59,000 distinct CDR3 sequences; approximately 13% were seen once. The material sequenced was whole blood. All receptors derive from an adult who was a healthcare worker with PCR-confirmed SARS-CoV-2 infection or an uninfected control (not recorded which).

In this sample, this clonotype turned up many times. The chain is built from TRBV6-1 and TRBJ1-6, with a possible D match to TRBD1 (6 bases). This CDR3 is built from 13 residues. Germline assignment: CDR1 MNHNS and CDR2 SASEGT. V lost 6 bases and J 13 bases, leaving 16 bases between the germline ends. CDR3 amino acids: CASRGQDAGPLHF. CDR3 in DNA: TGTGCCAGCAGGGGACAAGACGCCGGGCCCCTCCACTTT.

The chain couples TRBV11-2 to TRBJ2-5, with a tentative D call TRBD2 (5 bases). V was shortened by 0 bases and J by 4 bases, with 12 bases between the two germline ends. The germline V gene encodes CDR1 SGHAT and CDR2 FQNNGV. There are 15 residues in the CDR3. The CDR3 protein is CASSLDHGGRETQYF. For the CDR3, the DNA is TGTGCCAGCAGCTTAGATCATGGAGGACGAGAGACCCAGTACTTC. Using reference TRBV11-2 and TRBJ2-5 for the parts outside the CDR3, the full variable domain is EAGVAQSPRYKIIEKRQSVAFWCNPISGHATLYWYQQILGQGPKLLIQFQNNGVVDDSQLPKDRFSAERLKGVDSTLKIQPAKLEDSAVYLCASSLDHGGRETQYFGPGTRLLVL.

This clonotype was detected ten times or more. V usage is TRBV7-6 and J usage is TRBJ2-5, with D possibly TRBD2 on 5 matching bases. V was cut by 4 bases and J by 1 base, with 13 bases left in between. The CDR3 consists of 15 residues. Germline values: CDR1 SGHVS, CDR2 FNYEAQ. CDR3 region: CASSYEGSGQETQYF. DNA of the CDR3: TGTGCCAGCAGCTACGAGGGATCGGGCCAAGAGACCCAGTACTTC.

In this sample, this clonotype turned up many times. This sequence joins TRBV30 and TRBJ2-1; D is perhaps TRBD2 (5 bases). CDR1 GTSNPN and CDR2 SVGIG come from the germline V gene (reference sequence). CDR3 size: 13 residues. V shed 2 bases and J shed 1 base, with 6 bases lying between them. The chain's CDR3 is CAWSTGSYNEQFF. The CDR3 DNA sequence: TGTGCCTGGAGTACGGGGTCCTACAATGAGCAGTTCTTC. The full variable domain, rest sourced from reference TRBV30 and TRBJ2-1, is SQTIHQWPATLVQPVGSPLSLECTVEGTSNPNLYWYRQAAGRGLQLLFYSVGIGQISSEVPQNLSASRPQDRQFILSSKKLLLSDSGFYLCAWSTGSYNEQFFGPGTRLTVL.

This clonotype was recorded at least ten times. This rearrangement joins TRBV12-3 or TRBV12-4 to TRBJ1-5, with TRBD1 as a possible D gene (5 bases). Trimming removed 6 bases at V and 0 bases at J, with 12 bases between. This CDR3 comprises 15 residues. The CDR3 reads CASSPGRHSNQPQHF. CDR3 bases: TGTGCCAGCAGCCCGGGACGGCATAGCAATCAGCCCCAGCATTTT.

The chain employs TRBV30 and TRBJ1-2; 10 positions agree with TRBD1. J gave up 4 bases and V 1 base, and 15 bases lay outside the gene matches. This CDR3 is built from 18 residues. CDR1 and CDR2 from the germline V gene are GTSNPN and SVGIG (reference sequence). The CDR3 bases are TGTGCCTGGAGTGCTCACCCGGGACAGGGGAAAAGGGGCTATGGCTACACCTTC. Protein: CAWSAHPGQGKRGYGYTF.

There are many counts of this clonotype. The rearrangement links TRBV7-9 to TRBJ1-6, with no clear D. The germline V gene encodes CDR1 SEHNR and CDR2 FQNEAQ (reference sequence). The CDR3 runs to 16 residues. The V end lost 7 bases, the J end lost 9 bases, and 22 bases lay between the germline ends. As DNA, the CDR3 is TGTGCCAGCACCGTTTATCCGGACTCTGAGGGTTCACCCCTCCACTTT. Residues: CASTVYPDSEGSPLHF.

This rearrangement joins TRBV14 to TRBJ2-3, with a tentative D call TRBD1 (5 bases). Between the trimmed V and J ends, which lost 5 bases and 1 base, there was a span of 16 bases. The CDR3 loop spans 16 amino acids. Germline values: CDR1 SGHDN, CDR2 FVKESK. The CDR3 sequence: CASSSLGAIGTDTQYF. CDR3 DNA: TGTGCCAGCAGCTCCCTAGGGGCCATTGGCACAGATACGCAGTATTTT. The entire variable domain, with the rest obtained from reference TRBV14 and TRBJ2-3, is as follows: EAGVTQFPSHSVIEKGQTVTLRCDPISGHDNLYWYRRVMGKEIKFLLHFVKESKQDESGMPNNRFLAERTGGTYSTLKVQPAELEDSGVYFCASSSLGAIGTDTQYFGPGTRLTVL.

This clonotype was recorded many times. The V call is TRBV11-2, the J call TRBJ2-2; possible D gene TRBD1, 5 bases. This CDR3 region has 16 residues. Germline lookup yields CDR1 SGHAT and CDR2 FQNNGV. V gave up 4 bases and J gave up 3 bases, with 15 bases separating them. This chain's CDR3 is CASSSDSRRDTGELFF. CDR3 in DNA: TGTGCCAGCAGCTCTGACAGCCGCCGGGACACCGGGGAGCTGTTTTTT. The full variable domain, completed using reference TRBV11-2 and TRBJ2-2, is EAGVAQSPRYKIIEKRQSVAFWCNPISGHATLYWYQQILGQGPKLLIQFQNNGVVDDSQLPKDRFSAERLKGVDSTLKIQPAKLEDSAVYLCASSSDSRRDTGELFFGEGSRLTVL.

This clonotype was recorded at least ten times. The V and J genes are TRBV20-1 and TRBJ1-3, with unresolved D. CDR1 is DFQATT, CDR2 SNEGSKA, per germline (reference sequence). The V end was cut by 6 bases, the J end by 3 bases, with 15 bases between. The CDR3 covers 14 residues. The CDR3: CSADDRGLGNTIYF. The CDR3 DNA follows: TGCAGTGCCGACGACCGCGGTCTTGGAAACACCATATATTTT.

This clonotype was observed a few times. The J gene is TRBJ2-7, the V gene TRBV7-2; unclear D gene. Germline V CDR1 and CDR2: SGHTA, FQGNSA. V was shortened by 1 base and J by 2 bases, with 9 bases between the two germline ends. CDR3 length equals 14 residues. The CDR3 sequence: CASSLGTRTYEQYF. Here the CDR3 DNA reads TGTGCCAGCAGCTTAGGCACACGGACCTACGAGCAGTACTTC.

This sequence joins TRBV9 and TRBJ2-3, with a possible D match to TRBD2 (6 bases). Germline loops: CDR1 SGDLS, CDR2 YYNGEE. Trimming took off 0 bases at V and 8 bases at J, with 13 bases between the two ends. This CDR3 is built from 14 residues. The CDR3 region has the DNA TGTGCCAGCAGCGTAGGCGGGGCCGATGGTACGCAGTATTTT. Protein: CASSVGGADGTQYF.

V and J are TRBV5-6 and TRBJ1-5; 7 nucleotides line up with TRBD1. Germline CDR1 and CDR2: SGHDT and YYEEEE. V shed 2 bases, J shed 3 bases, and the junction held 11 bases outside the gene matches. The CDR3 is 17 amino acids. In DNA, the CDR3 is TGTGCCAGCAGCTTAGGACCTTCGGGACAGTTCAATCAGCCCCAGCATTTT. Translation gives CASSLGPSGQFNQPQHF.

The V gene is TRBV6-2 or TRBV6-3, the J gene TRBJ2-1, with TRBD1 matching over 8 bases. Trimming cost V 7 bases and J 7 bases; bases outside gene matches: 21. CDR1 and CDR2 from the germline V gene are MNHEY and SVGEGT. The CDR3 runs to 18 residues. CDR3: CASTAPQDRVRGINEQFF. CDR3 sequence (DNA): TGTGCCAGCACCGCCCCCCAGGACAGGGTTAGAGGGATAAATGAGCAGTTCTTC.

This chain links TRBV7-2 with TRBJ1-5; D unclear. Looked up from germline, CDR1 is SGHTA and CDR2 is FQGNSA. The CDR3 is made up of 15 amino acids. Trimming shortened V by 5 bases and J by 4 bases, and 15 bases separated the two germline ends. CDR3 protein: CASSVGVGGNQPQHF. The CDR3 DNA sequence: TGTGCCAGCAGCGTCGGGGTCGGCGGAAATCAGCCCCAGCATTTT.

This clonotype was counted many times. The rearrangement joins TRBV12-3 or TRBV12-4 to TRBJ2-7; D unresolved. The CDR3 length is 11 residues. V dropped 6 bases and J dropped 5 bases, with 8 bases sitting between them. The CDR3 coding sequence is TGTGCCAGCAGCGCTCTCCACGAGCAGTACTTC. It codes for CASSALHEQYF.

V and J are TRBV18 and TRBJ1-1; no reliable D call. CDR3 length equals 16 residues. Trimming left V 8 bases short and J 4 bases short, with 23 bases between. Germline assignment: CDR1 KGHSH and CDR2 LQKENI. The CDR3 nucleotides read TGTGCCAGCGCCACTGGGGTTCTTCTTCGGCCCACTGAAGCTTTCTTT. Protein product: CASATGVLLRPTEAFF.

This clonotype was found many times. The chain links TRBV5-1 to TRBJ1-1, with D possibly matching TRBD1 (5 bases). The CDR3 runs to 15 residues. V dropped 3 bases and J dropped 0 bases, with 12 bases sitting between them. Germline V gives CDR1 SGHRS, CDR2 YFSETQ. In DNA form, the CDR3 reads TGCGCCAGCAGCTGGGCAGGGCCGATGAACACTGAAGCTTTCTTT. It yields the protein CASSWAGPMNTEAFF.

In this sample, this clonotype turned up a few times. The CDR3 sequence is CASSQAAIQRQYF. CDR3 nucleotides: TGCGCCAGCAGCCAAGCGGCAATCCAGCGGCAGTACTTC. The V and J genes are TRBV4-1 and TRBJ2-7; no clear D. Deletions cut 1 base from V and 9 bases from J, with 13 bases between. Germline CDR1 is MGHRA and CDR2 is YSYEKL. The length of the CDR3 is 13 residues.

The sample holds a few counts of this clonotype. The rearrangement joins TRBV20-1 to TRBJ2-1; the match to TRBD1 covers 10 bases. Germline CDR1 DFQATT, CDR2 SNEGSKA (reference sequence). Trimming cost V 3 bases and J 1 base; bases outside gene matches: 12. There are 18 residues in the CDR3. CDR3 in amino acids: CSASTDRGRWGSYNEQFF. CDR3 DNA: TGCAGTGCTAGCACCGACAGGGGGCGATGGGGGTCCTACAATGAGCAGTTCTTC.